The next 28 T cell receptor beta chains were all read from a single sample in a study of T cell responses to AZD1222 COVID-19 vaccine. The method was immunoSEQ multiplex PCR; TCRdb's version includes in-frame clones alone and lacks a portion of them. The sample carries roughly 130,000 clones, roughly 93% recorded once. The starting material was peripheral blood, obtained on day 0 of AZD1222 vaccination. Receptors originate from an adult in good health.

J is TRBJ1-2 and V is TRBV5-1, with D perhaps TRBD1 (5 bases). This CDR3 has 15 amino acids. Trimming pared 0 bases from V and 4 bases from J, leaving 13 bases between. CDR1 is SGHRS and CDR2 is YFSETQ in the germline V gene. As DNA, the CDR3 is TGCGCCAGCAGCTTGGAAGGGGTATCTGGCTATGGCTACACCTTC. This encodes CASSLEGVSGYGYTF. Full variable domain (rest looked up from reference TRBV5-1 and TRBJ1-2): KAGVTQTPRYLIKTRGQQVTLSCSPISGHRSVSWYQQTPGQGLQFLFEYFSETQRNKGNFPGRFSGRQFSNSRSEMNVSTLELGDSALYLCASSLEGVSGYGYTFGSGTRLTVV.

DNA of the CDR3: TGTGCCAGTAGTATAGGTGGGACTGGTGAGCAGTTCTTC. It translates to CASSIGGTGEQFF. The genes are TRBV19 and TRBJ2-1; D perhaps matches TRBD2 (6 bases). The CDR3 totals 13 residues. V lost 1 base and J 9 bases, leaving 10 bases between the germline ends. CDR1 is LNHDA, CDR2 SQIVND, per germline (reference sequence). Using reference TRBV19 and TRBJ2-1 for the parts outside the CDR3, the full variable domain is DGGITQSPKYLFRKEGQNVTLSCEQNLNHDAMYWYRQDPGQGLRLIYYSQIVNDFQKGDIAEGYSVSREKKESFPLTVTSAQKNPTAFYLCASSIGGTGEQFFGPGTRLTVL.

This clone occurred once. V is TRBV19 and J is TRBJ2-7; 14 positions match TRBD2. The CDR3 contains 16 residues. The germline gives CDR1 LNHDA, CDR2 SQIVND (reference sequence). With 11 bases clipped from V and 4 bases from J, the junction kept 13 bases outside the gene matches. The CDR3: CAYSTGTSGSGYEQYV. In DNA form, the CDR3 reads TGTGCCTACTCCACCGGGACTAGCGGGAGTGGTTACGAGCAGTACGTC.

This rearrangement joins TRBV3-1 (or the pseudogene TRBV3-2) to TRBJ2-7; 14 positions match TRBD2. CDR3 length equals 16 residues. Germline V gene lookup returns CDR1 LGHDT and CDR2 YNNKEL (reference sequence). The V and J ends lost 3 bases and 3 bases, in that order; junction bases with no gene match: 4. CDR3 loop: CASSHGLAGGVYEQYF. The DNA of the CDR3 is TGTGCCAGCAGCCATGGACTAGCGGGGGGAGTCTACGAGCAGTACTTC.

V and J are TRBV9 and TRBJ1-1; D ambiguous. This CDR3 is 13 amino acids long. Trimming shortened V by 4 bases and J by 1 base, and 8 bases separated the two germline ends. Germline V CDR1 and CDR2: SGDLS, YYNGEE. As DNA, the CDR3 is TGTGCCAGCAGCACCCGGTCGAACACTGAAGCTTTCTTT. This gives the protein CASSTRSNTEAFF. Using reference TRBV9 and TRBJ1-1 for the parts outside the CDR3, the full variable domain is DSGVTQTPKHLITATGQRVTLRCSPRSGDLSVYWYQQSLDQGLQFLIQYYNGEERAKGNILERFSAQQFPDLHSELNLSSLELGDSALYFCASSTRSNTEAFFGQGTRLTVV.

This clone showed up just once. This chain joins TRBV2 and TRBJ1-1; D possibly corresponds to TRBD1 (5 bases). V was shortened by 7 bases and J by 4 bases, with 19 bases between the two germline ends. CDR1 is SNHLY, CDR2 FYNNEI, per germline. The CDR3 extends over 15 amino acids. Here the CDR3 DNA reads TGTGCCAGCAATAGAGTGTGGGGGGTAGGCACTGAAGCTTTCTTT. It yields the protein CASNRVWGVGTEAFF.

This rearrangement joins TRBV11-2 to TRBJ1-2; D is unclear. The germline V gene encodes CDR1 SGHAT and CDR2 FQNNGV. Trimming cost V 5 bases and J 5 bases, with 15 bases left between them. This CDR3 comprises 14 residues. As DNA, the CDR3 is TGTGCCAGCAGCCCTGGGCAGACCAATTATGGCTACACCTTC. The encoded protein is CASSPGQTNYGYTF.

The V call is TRBV30, the J call TRBJ1-4, with D possibly matching TRBD1 (6 bases). The CDR3 extends over 15 amino acids. The germline V and J ends were trimmed by 5 bases and 4 bases, with 17 bases remaining between them. Looked up from germline, CDR1 is GTSNPN and CDR2 is SVGIG (reference sequence). The CDR3 reads CAWAPKQGLNEKLFF. The CDR3, as DNA: TGTGCCTGGGCCCCAAAACAGGGCCTTAATGAAAAACTGTTTTTT.

This clone was observed once. The CDR3 sequence: CAWSPRSYGYTF. DNA for the CDR3: TGTGCCTGGAGTCCTCGGTCCTATGGCTACACCTTC. The chain recombines TRBV30 with TRBJ1-2; D unclear. The CDR3 is 12 residues long. Trimming stripped 2 bases from V and 4 bases from J, with 8 bases between. Germline-derived CDR1 and CDR2 are GTSNPN and SVGIG (reference sequence).

Written as DNA, the CDR3 is TGTGCCAGCAGACGCGGGGGGAACACTGAAGCTTTCTTT. Its translation: CASRRGGNTEAFF. The chain has TRBV7-2 and TRBJ1-1, with D possibly TRBD1 on 5 matching bases. The CDR3 has 13 residues. Germline V gene lookup returns CDR1 SGHTA and CDR2 FQGNSA. Trimming shortened V by 6 bases and J by 1 base, and 9 bases separated the two germline ends.

The J gene is TRBJ2-3, the V gene TRBV5-1, with 11 nucleotides matching TRBD2. With 2 bases clipped from V and 5 bases from J, the junction kept 7 bases outside the gene matches. Germline V gene sequence: CDR1 SGHRS, CDR2 YFSETQ. The CDR3 runs to 16 residues. The CDR3 DNA sequence: TGCGCCAGCAGCTTCACCCTAGCGGGAGGTGGAGATACGCAGTATTTT. This sequence encodes CASSFTLAGGGDTQYF.

The chain combines TRBV19 with TRBJ2-1, with D maybe TRBD2 (5 bases). The CDR3 is made up of 14 amino acids. In germline, CDR1 is LNHDA, CDR2 SQIVND (reference sequence). V was trimmed by 5 bases and J by 1 base, leaving 9 bases between them. The DNA of the CDR3 is TGTGCCAGTAGTGGAACGGGATCCTACAATGAGCAGTTCTTC. Translated, it gives CASSGTGSYNEQFF.

CDR3 DNA: TGTGCCAGTAGTACCCCGACTAGTTCCTGGTCCTACAATGAGCAGTTCTTC. This sequence encodes CASSTPTSSWSYNEQFF. The gene calls are TRBV19 and TRBJ2-1; D may be TRBD2 (6 bases). The CDR3 extends over 17 amino acids. V was trimmed by 4 bases and J by 1 base, leaving 17 bases between them. CDR1 is LNHDA, CDR2 SQIVND, per germline (reference sequence).

This clone appeared a single time. The chain joins TRBV30 to TRBJ1-2; D call uncertain. The CDR3 consists of 11 residues. The V end lost 4 bases, the J end lost 8 bases, and 11 bases lay between the germline ends. Germline lookup yields CDR1 GTSNPN and CDR2 SVGIG (reference sequence). DNA for the CDR3: TGTGCCTGGAAAACCCGGGAGGGCTACACCTTC. Translated, it gives CAWKTREGYTF.

The chain couples TRBV30 to TRBJ1-6; D ambiguous. Looked up from germline, CDR1 is GTSNPN and CDR2 is SVGIG (reference sequence). The CDR3 loop spans 14 amino acids. Trimming took off 4 bases at V and 3 bases at J, with 10 bases between the two ends. CDR3 coding DNA: TGTGCCTGGACGCGGGTTAACTATAATTCACCCCTCCACTTT. Translation: CAWTRVNYNSPLHF.

The chain uses TRBV19 and TRBJ2-2, with D possibly matching TRBD1 (6 bases). Germline V gene lookup returns CDR1 LNHDA and CDR2 SQIVND (reference sequence). The CDR3 extends over 14 amino acids. V was trimmed by 5 bases and J by 4 bases, leaving 11 bases between them. CDR3 protein: CASSWGLGTGELFF. The CDR3 nucleotides read TGTGCCAGTAGTTGGGGGCTGGGCACCGGGGAGCTGTTTTTT.

V is TRBV3-1 (or the pseudogene TRBV3-2) and J is TRBJ2-7, with TRBD2 identical over 12 bases. With V trimmed by 4 bases and J by 7 bases, 14 bases remained unmatched. The germline V gene has CDR1 LGHDT and CDR2 YNNKEL (reference sequence). This CDR3 comprises 17 residues. CDR3 loop: CASSPYYPSGRASEQYV. CDR3 sequence (DNA): TGTGCCAGCAGCCCTTATTACCCTAGCGGGAGGGCGAGTGAGCAGTACGTC.

The chain couples TRBV5-4 to TRBJ1-3; the match to TRBD1 covers 9 bases. Trimming took 4 bases from V and 3 from J; bases not matched to a gene: 8. The CDR3 is made up of 16 amino acids. The V gene's germline CDR1 is SGHNT and CDR2 YYREEE (reference sequence). The CDR3, as DNA: TGTGCCAGCAGCCTCGGACAGGGGAGTCTTGGAAACACCATATATTTT. As protein: CASSLGQGSLGNTIYF.

This rearrangement joins TRBV10-3 to TRBJ2-1, with 8 positions matching TRBD2. The ends lost 6 bases at V and 4 bases at J; junction bases unmatched: 5. This CDR3 is 14 amino acids long. Germline values: CDR1 ENHRY, CDR2 SYGVKD. The CDR3 sequence: CAIRQREGYNEQFF. The CDR3 DNA follows: TGTGCCATCAGGCAACGGGAGGGATACAATGAGCAGTTCTTC.

The genes are TRBV6-5 and TRBJ2-1; 8 bases fit TRBD2. This CDR3 region has 14 residues. V lost 6 bases to trimming and J lost 6 bases; unmatched junction nucleotides: 7. The germline CDR1 and CDR2 sequences are MNHEY and SVGAGI. CDR3 in DNA: TGTGCCAGCAGGTCTACTAGCGGACCCAATGAGCAGTTCTTC. The encoded protein is CASRSTSGPNEQFF.

V usage is TRBV5-1 and J usage is TRBJ2-1; D possibly corresponds to TRBD2 (7 bases). The CDR3 covers 16 residues. The ends were cut back, 4 bases at V and 7 bases at J, with 21 bases in the middle. Germline-derived CDR1 and CDR2 are SGHRS and YFSETQ. CDR3 DNA: TGCGCCAGCAGCCCCAGTGGGGGGGCGTCGTTAAATGAGCAGTTCTTC. It encodes CASSPSGGASLNEQFF. The full variable domain, rest sourced from reference TRBV5-1 and TRBJ2-1, is KAGVTQTPRYLIKTRGQQVTLSCSPISGHRSVSWYQQTPGQGLQFLFEYFSETQRNKGNFPGRFSGRQFSNSRSEMNVSTLELGDSALYLCASSPSGGASLNEQFFGPGTRLTVL.

The V call is TRBV6-5, the J call TRBJ1-4; 8 bases align to TRBD1. Germline V gene lookup returns CDR1 MNHEY and CDR2 SVGAGI. The CDR3 has 14 residues. V dropped 8 bases and J dropped 3; count of bases not matched to a gene: 5. The CDR3 DNA is TGTGCCAGCGGCGGACAGGGATCTAATGAAAAACTGTTTTTT. Translation gives CASGGQGSNEKLFF.

The genes are TRBV5-1 and TRBJ2-5, with D unclear. V was pared by 7 bases and J by 4 bases, with 8 bases between. The CDR3 consists of 11 residues. The V gene's germline CDR1 is SGHRS and CDR2 YFSETQ. CDR3 sequence (DNA): TGCGCCAGCGGCCCCCGAGAGACCCAGTACTTC. Protein: CASGPRETQYF.

The chain links TRBV5-1 to TRBJ2-5; 12 positions match TRBD2. Germline-derived CDR1 and CDR2 are SGHRS and YFSETQ. With V trimmed by 4 bases and J by 3 bases, 4 bases remained unmatched. The CDR3 consists of 15 residues. The chain's CDR3 is CASSTASGGEETQYF. The CDR3 nucleotides are TGCGCCAGCAGCACAGCTAGCGGGGGGGAAGAGACCCAGTACTTC.

The CDR3 DNA follows: TGTGCCAGCAGCACGTCACAGGGGGCGGGTGAAAAACTGTTTTTT. It is translated as CASSTSQGAGEKLFF. This chain joins TRBV11-2 and TRBJ1-4, with TRBD1 matching over 9 bases. After removal of 5 bases from V and 7 bases from J, the junction contained 8 bases not matched to a gene. The CDR3 has 15 amino acids. Germline V gene data show CDR1 as SGHAT and CDR2 as FQNNGV.

The V gene is TRBV7-6, the J gene TRBJ2-2; D possibly corresponds to TRBD2 (5 bases). The V end lost 2 bases, the J end lost 1 base, and 17 bases lay between the germline ends. This CDR3 spans 18 amino acids. In germline, CDR1 is SGHVS, CDR2 FNYEAQ. In DNA form, the CDR3 reads TGTGCCAGCAGCTTAACCTCGCGCCAGGAGGTGAACACCGGGGAGCTGTTTTTT. Its protein product is CASSLTSRQEVNTGELFF.

The chain couples TRBV2 to TRBJ2-3; 9 bases match TRBD2. V lost 6 bases, J lost 0 bases, and 7 bases stayed unmatched. The CDR3 length is 16 residues. The germline CDR1 and CDR2 sequences are SNHLY and FYNNEI. The CDR3 region has the DNA TGTGCCAGCAGACCCTGGGCGGGAGGGAGCACAGATACGCAGTATTTT. Amino acid sequence: CASRPWAGGSTDTQYF.

This chain connects TRBV18 to TRBJ1-1; D is uncertain. V was clipped by 7 bases and J by 5 bases, with 20 bases between them. This CDR3 contains 15 residues. Germline-derived CDR1 and CDR2 are KGHSH and LQKENI. The CDR3 region is CASFTTPSSGTEAFF. For the CDR3, the DNA is TGTGCCAGCTTCACCACCCCTAGCAGTGGAACTGAAGCTTTCTTT.